A selection of T cell receptor beta chains follows, all from one sample in a study of blood T cell repertoires in COVID-19. Sequencing used immunoSEQ multiplex PCR; TCRdb keeps in-frame clones, though not all of them. The sample lists about 280,000 clones, roughly 80% occurring once. Sequenced input: PBMCs or T cells enriched from blood (not recorded which). The receptor source for this set is a man aged 35 to 55 who had been exposed to COVID-19. Both conserved end residues are part of each CDR3. The order of the fields is CDR3 length, J gene, D gene, clone size, V gene, CDR3 protein, CDR3 DNA. D genes are given only for firm matches. Size values are once, few and many counts, or a class for expanded clones, and some rows have none.

>15|TRBJ2-3|-|-|TRBV7-8
CASSSPRGGTDTQYF
TGTGCCAGCAGCTCACCACGGGGTGGCACAGATACGCAGTATTTT
>15|TRBJ1-6|TRBD1|many|TRBV28
CASSVPDRGNSPLHF
TGTGCCAGCAGTGTTCCCGACAGGGGGAATTCACCCCTCCACTTT
>13|TRBJ2-7|-|-|TRBV5-4
CASSYTGSYEQYF
TGTGCCAGCAGCTACACAGGGAGCTACGAGCAGTACTTC
>17|TRBJ1-4|-|-|TRBV30
CAWSVPSPGPSREKLFF
TGTGCCTGGAGTGTACCATCGCCAGGGCCCTCGAGAGAAAAACTGTTTTTT
>18|TRBJ1-2|TRBD1|-|TRBV5-1
CASSLDPSGQGTNYGYTF
TGCGCCAGCAGCTTGGACCCTAGCGGACAGGGAACTAACTATGGCTACACCTTC
>19|TRBJ1-6|-|-|TRBV5-1
CASSLGQPTLLEDNSPLHF
TGCGCCAGCAGCTTGGGACAGCCGACTCTTCTAGAGGATAATTCACCCCTCCACTTT
>15|TRBJ2-7|-|-|TRBV11-3
CASPRAGVSSYEQYF
TGTGCCAGCCCCCGGGCCGGGGTGAGCTCCTACGAGCAGTACTTC
>18|TRBJ2-1|TRBD2|-|TRBV9
CASSELAGGPSLDNEQFF
TGTGCCAGCAGCGAGCTAGCGGGAGGGCCGAGTCTCGACAATGAGCAGTTCTTC
>14|TRBJ2-5|-|-|TRBV5-1
CASCLGAIQETQYF
TGCGCCAGTTGCCTGGGGGCGATCCAAGAGACCCAGTACTTC
>12|TRBJ2-2|-|-|TRBV7-6
CASGPGTGELFF
TGTGCCAGCGGTCCGGGCACCGGGGAGCTGTTTTTT
>14|TRBJ1-3|-|-|TRBV5-1
CASRAALAGNTIYF
TGCGCCAGCAGGGCCGCCCTGGCTGGAAACACCATATATTTT
>13|TRBJ2-7|-|once|TRBV12-3/TRBV12-4
CASSPQGSGEQYF
TGTGCCAGCAGTCCTCAGGGTTCCGGCGAGCAGTACTTC
>14|TRBJ1-3|-|-|TRBV5-1
CASSPGVPGNTIYF
TGCGCCAGCAGCCCGGGGGTACCTGGAAACACCATATATTTT
>11|TRBJ2-3|-|-|TRBV21-1
CASKQVDTQYF
TGTGCCAGCAAGCAGGTAGATACGCAGTATTTT
>15|TRBJ2-2|TRBD1|many|TRBV9
CASSPTGDFPGELFF
TGTGCCAGCAGCCCGACAGGGGACTTCCCCGGGGAGCTGTTTTTT
>13|TRBJ2-2|-|-|TRBV5-3
CARSHRFTGELFF
TGTGCCAGAAGCCATCGGTTCACCGGGGAGCTGTTTTTT
>13|TRBJ2-5|-|once|TRBV18
CASSSGWGETQYF
TGTGCCAGCTCATCAGGGTGGGGCGAGACCCAGTACTTC
>16|TRBJ1-1|TRBD1|-|TRBV18
CATIPGQGGLNTEAFF
TGTGCCACCATTCCGGGACAGGGCGGGTTGAACACTGAAGCTTTCTTT
>13|TRBJ1-4|-|-|TRBV10-1
CASSDRVNEKLFF
TGCGCCAGCAGTGACAGGGTAAATGAAAAACTGTTTTTT
>14|TRBJ1-6|TRBD1|-|TRBV7-3
CASRSGTGNSPLHF
TGTGCCAGCAGATCCGGGACAGGAAATTCACCCCTCCACTTT
>14|TRBJ2-2|-|-|TRBV9
CASSVGGWSGELFF
TGTGCCAGCAGCGTAGGAGGGTGGAGCGGGGAGCTGTTTTTT
>16|TRBJ2-3|TRBD1|few|TRBV4-2
CASSQGGQGRTDTQYF
TGTGCCAGCAGCCAAGGGGGACAGGGGAGGACAGATACGCAGTATTTT
>10|TRBJ1-5|-|-|TRBV7-9
CANRSRGQHF
TGTGCCAACCGCAGCCGGGGCCAGCATTTT
>12|TRBJ1-2|-|-|TRBV7-2
CASSLGVGAYTF
TGTGCCAGCAGCTTAGGAGTAGGGGCCTACACCTTC
>13|TRBJ2-2|-|-|TRBV3-1/TRBV3-2
CASSQDRGGELFF
TGTGCCAGCAGCCAAGATAGGGGCGGGGAGCTGTTTTTT
>15|TRBJ2-2|TRBD2|few|TRBV11-3
CASSRLAANTGELFF
TGTGCCAGCAGCCGACTAGCGGCAAACACCGGGGAGCTGTTTTTT
>17|TRBJ2-1|TRBD2|-|TRBV5-1
CASSSGTSNRFYNEQFF
TGCGCCAGCAGCTCCGGGACTAGCAATCGGTTCTACAATGAGCAGTTCTTC
>16|TRBJ1-1|-|-|TRBV5-4
CASSFGGRAGNTEAFF
TGTGCCAGCAGCTTTGGAGGGAGGGCGGGCAACACTGAAGCTTTCTTT
>14|TRBJ2-2|-|-|TRBV27
CASRLTDYTGELFF
TGTGCCAGCAGGCTCACCGACTACACCGGGGAGCTGTTTTTT
>14|TRBJ1-2|-|-|TRBV25-1
CASSAQGFFYGYTF
TGTGCCAGCAGTGCACAGGGCTTTTTCTATGGCTACACCTTC
>14|TRBJ2-5|-|-|TRBV6-5
CASSYSRLRETQYF
TGTGCCAGCAGTTACTCCCGGTTACGAGAGACCCAGTACTTC
>13|TRBJ2-7|-|-|TRBV24-1
CATGGESTYEQYF
TGTGCCACCGGCGGGGAAAGTACCTACGAGCAGTACTTC
>15|TRBJ1-3|TRBD1|-|TRBV30
CAWSVGTGISNTIYF
TGTGCCTGGAGTGTAGGGACAGGGATAAGTAACACCATATATTTT
>12|TRBJ2-7|-|-|TRBV6-6
CASQWGRNEQYF
TGTGCCAGCCAATGGGGGAGGAACGAGCAGTACTTC
>12|TRBJ2-7|-|-|TRBV6-1
CASSEPVYEQYF
TGTGCCAGCAGTGAACCCGTTTACGAGCAGTACTTC
>14|TRBJ1-5|TRBD1|-|TRBV14
CASSQAGGGQPQHF
TGTGCCAGCAGCCAAGCAGGGGGCGGGCAGCCCCAGCATTTT
>14|TRBJ2-1|TRBD2|-|TRBV19
CASTPGLALHEQFF
TGTGCCAGTACCCCCGGACTAGCGCTCCATGAGCAGTTCTTC
>14|TRBJ2-3|-|many|TRBV27
CASTIAAGADTQYF
TGTGCCAGCACAATTGCAGCGGGCGCAGATACGCAGTATTTT
>14|TRBJ1-1|TRBD1|-|TRBV5-1
CASRAGTGVTEAFF
TGCGCCAGCAGGGCCGGGACAGGGGTCACTGAAGCTTTCTTT
>14|TRBJ2-1|-|once|TRBV5-1
CASSITTPYNEQFF
TGCGCCAGCAGCATTACTACCCCCTACAATGAGCAGTTCTTC
>15|TRBJ2-5|-|-|TRBV4-2
CASSQDPRGQETQYF
TGTGCCAGCAGCCAAGATCCCAGAGGGCAAGAGACCCAGTACTTC
>14|TRBJ2-7|TRBD2|-|TRBV11-3
CASSLREGWYEQYF
TGTGCCAGCAGCTTGCGGGAGGGTTGGTACGAGCAGTACTTC
>16|TRBJ2-1|-|once|TRBV15
CATSSLSGPSYNEQFF
TGTGCCACCAGCAGCCTCAGCGGGCCCTCCTACAATGAGCAGTTCTTC
>14|TRBJ2-3|TRBD2|-|TRBV30
CAWSPGLAGIMQYF
TGTGCCTGGAGTCCGGGACTAGCGGGAATCATGCAGTATTTT
>14|TRBJ1-2|-|-|TRBV5-6
CASSSTGEAYGYTF
TGTGCCAGCAGCTCAACAGGTGAGGCCTATGGCTACACCTTC
>12|TRBJ1-3|-|-|TRBV30
CAWTSSGNTIYF
TGTGCCTGGACTTCGTCTGGAAACACCATATATTTT
>15|TRBJ2-7|TRBD1|-|TRBV30
CAWRSPDRGAYEQYF
TGTGCCTGGAGATCCCCAGACAGGGGGGCCTACGAGCAGTACTTC